This passage covers 10 T cell receptor beta chains from one sample sequenced in a study of T cell clones after liver transplantation. Data came from immunoSEQ multiplex PCR; TCRdb stores just in-frame clones and leaves some out. The table lists about 45,000 clones, about 82% of them singletons, with around 2.5% in the top ten. The starting material was CD4+ T cells from blood, obtained 24 months after liver transplant. These TCRs come from a human patient who received a liver transplant. Part of the T cells may come from the graft donor.

This sequence joins TRBV5-1 and TRBJ1-3; D is undetermined. Trimming removed 1 base at V and 0 bases at J, with 20 bases between. Germline V gene lookup returns CDR1 SGHRS and CDR2 YFSETQ. This CDR3 has 19 residues. CDR3 DNA sequence: TGCGCCAGCAGCTTGCGGTCGCAGTTAGATCAACGCTCTGGAAACACCATATATTTT. Translation: CASSLRSQLDQRSGNTIYF. The full variable domain, rest sourced from reference TRBV5-1 and TRBJ1-3, is KAGVTQTPRYLIKTRGQQVTLSCSPISGHRSVSWYQQTPGQGLQFLFEYFSETQRNKGNFPGRFSGRQFSNSRSEMNVSTLELGDSALYLCASSLRSQLDQRSGNTIYFGEGSWLTVV.

This clone was picked up one time. The rearrangement links TRBV23-1 to TRBJ1-5; no definite D call. TRBV23-1 is identified as an open reading frame with a role that is uncertain. CDR3 size: 11 residues. The V and J ends lost 6 bases and 6 bases respectively, with 6 bases between them. The CDR3 DNA follows: TGCGCCAGCAGGGAGGGTCAGCCCCAGCATTTT. Its translation: CASREGQPQHF.

The V gene is TRBV5-1, the J gene TRBJ1-3, with D uncertain. V lost 1 base to trimming and J lost 9 bases, with 20 bases between them. The CDR3 length is 16 residues. Germline V CDR1 and CDR2: SGHRS, YFSETQ. The CDR3 DNA reads TGCGCCAGCAGCTTGACAGAGACTAGGACGGTCGGCACCATATATTTT. It specifies CASSLTETRTVGTIYF.

This chain connects TRBV7-2 to TRBJ1-5; D perhaps matches TRBD1 (6 bases). Trimming left V 2 bases short and J 4 bases short, with 9 bases between. This CDR3 spans 14 amino acids. CDR1 and CDR2 from the germline V gene are SGHTA and FQGNSA. The CDR3 protein is CASSLTGNNQPQHF. CDR3 sequence (DNA): TGTGCCAGCAGCTTAACAGGGAATAATCAGCCCCAGCATTTT.

The chain recombines TRBV7-2 with TRBJ1-6; D uncertain. CDR3 length: 14 amino acids. The germline V gene has CDR1 SGHTA and CDR2 FQGNSA. Deletions cut 1 base from V and 9 bases from J, with 10 bases between. CDR3 sequence (DNA): TGTGCCAGCAGCTTAGGGTCTTTTAGTTCACCCCTCCACTTT. Translated: CASSLGSFSSPLHF.

The chain couples TRBV5-6 to TRBJ1-5, with D possibly matching TRBD1 (5 bases). The V end was cut by 2 bases, the J end by 4 bases, with 16 bases between. This CDR3 spans 16 amino acids. Germline assignment: CDR1 SGHDT and CDR2 YYEEEE. CDR3 in DNA: TGTGCCAGCAGCTTCAGCGGGACGGGGGAAAATCAGCCCCAGCATTTT. The encoded protein is CASSFSGTGENQPQHF.

The chain recombines TRBV21-1 with TRBJ2-3; the table's D call, TRBD1, was not checked against the DNA. TRBV21-1 is assigned pseudogene status. The CDR3 is made up of 17 amino acids. CDR3 DNA: TGTGCCAGCAGCACTCTCGACAGGGGGCAGGAGACAGATACGCAGTATTTT. Residues: CASSTLDRGQETDTQYF.

CDR3 amino acids: CASSPVKGQGAHEQYF. The CDR3, as DNA: TGTGCCAGCTCACCAGTTAAGGGACAGGGGGCTCACGAGCAGTACTTC. The chain uses TRBV18 and TRBJ2-7; the match to TRBD1 covers 12 bases. Germline V gene sequence: CDR1 KGHSH, CDR2 LQKENI. Unmatched junction bases numbered 7, after V lost 2 bases and J lost 5 bases. This CDR3 region has 16 residues.

V is TRBV5-1 and J is TRBJ2-7; D gene uncertain. Looked up from germline, CDR1 is SGHRS and CDR2 is YFSETQ. V was shortened by 4 bases and J by 7 bases, with 12 bases between the two germline ends. The CDR3 is made up of 12 amino acids. The CDR3 loop reads CASSLVGWEQYF. The CDR3 coding sequence is TGCGCCAGCAGCCTGGTCGGGTGGGAGCAGTACTTC.

The V call is TRBV19, the J call TRBJ2-1; 13 nucleotides align to TRBD2. The germline gives CDR1 LNHDA, CDR2 SQIVND (reference sequence). CDR3 length: 15 residues. The V and J ends lost 1 base and 7 bases, in that order; junction bases with no gene match: 1. The CDR3 protein is CASSIGTSGRNEQFF. The CDR3 coding sequence is TGTGCCAGTAGTATAGGGACTAGCGGGAGAAATGAGCAGTTCTTC.